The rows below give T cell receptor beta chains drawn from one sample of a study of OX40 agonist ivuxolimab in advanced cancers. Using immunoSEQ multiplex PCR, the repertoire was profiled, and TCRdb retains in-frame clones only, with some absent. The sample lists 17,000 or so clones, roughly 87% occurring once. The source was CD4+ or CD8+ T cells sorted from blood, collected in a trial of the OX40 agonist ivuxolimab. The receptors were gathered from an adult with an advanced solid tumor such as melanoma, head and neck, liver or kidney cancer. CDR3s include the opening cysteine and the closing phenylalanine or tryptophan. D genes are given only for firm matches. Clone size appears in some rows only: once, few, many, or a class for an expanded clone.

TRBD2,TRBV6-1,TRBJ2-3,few,CASSTTTSGADTQYF,TGTGCCAGCAGTACCACGACTAGCGGGGCAGATACGCAGTATTTT
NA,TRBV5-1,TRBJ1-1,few,CASSLDGPTTEAFF,TGCGCCAGCAGCTTGGACGGGCCGACCACTGAAGCTTTCTTT
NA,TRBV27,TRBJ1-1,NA,CASSLGGATEAFF,TGTGCCAGCAGTCTCGGAGGTGCCACTGAAGCTTTCTTT
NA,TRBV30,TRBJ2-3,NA,CAWSPWRGAGDSTDTQYF,TGTGCCTGGAGCCCCTGGAGGGGGGCGGGGGATAGCACAGATACGCAGTATTTT
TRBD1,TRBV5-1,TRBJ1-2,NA,CASSWTGTDGYTF,TGCGCCAGCAGCTGGACAGGGACTGATGGCTACACCTTC
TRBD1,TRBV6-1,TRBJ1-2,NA,CASIRPGTVYGYTF,TGTGCCAGCATTCGTCCCGGGACAGTCTATGGCTACACCTTC
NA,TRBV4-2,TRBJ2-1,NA,CASSQGYGGEQFF,TGTGCCAGCAGCCAGGGCTACGGGGGTGAGCAGTTCTTC
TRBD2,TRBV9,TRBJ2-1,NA,CASSVVGGSSYNEQFF,TGTGCCAGCAGCGTAGTCGGGGGGAGCTCCTACAATGAGCAGTTCTTC
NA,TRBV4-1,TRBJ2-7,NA,CASSQTSYYEQYF,TGCGCCAGCAGCCAAACATCATACTACGAGCAGTACTTC
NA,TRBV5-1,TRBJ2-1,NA,CASSPGSYNEQFF,TGCGCCAGCAGCCCCGGCTCCTACAATGAGCAGTTCTTC
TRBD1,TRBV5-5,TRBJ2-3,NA,CASTSRQGYTDTQYF,TGTGCCAGCACCTCCAGACAGGGTTACACAGATACGCAGTATTTT
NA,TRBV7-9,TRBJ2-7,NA,CASSLEPGAPSYEQYF,TGTGCCAGCAGCTTAGAGCCAGGGGCCCCTTCCTACGAGCAGTACTTC
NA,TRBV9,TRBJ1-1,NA,CASSPAVVSAEAFF,TGTGCCAGCAGCCCCGCGGTCGTTAGTGCTGAAGCTTTCTTT
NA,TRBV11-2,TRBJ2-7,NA,CASSSEAGQYYEQYF,TGTGCCAGCAGCTCTGAGGCAGGTCAATACTACGAGCAGTACTTC
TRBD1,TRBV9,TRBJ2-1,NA,CASSTGQSNEQFF,TGTGCCAGCAGCACGGGACAGTCCAATGAGCAGTTCTTC
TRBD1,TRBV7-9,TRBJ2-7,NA,CASSHKRQGSFYEQYF,TGTGCCAGCAGCCACAAGAGACAGGGGTCCTTCTACGAGCAGTACTTC
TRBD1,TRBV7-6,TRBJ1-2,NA,CASSLTPGGYGYTF,TGTGCCAGCAGCTTAACCCCAGGGGGCTATGGCTACACCTTC
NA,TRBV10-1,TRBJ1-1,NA,CASSDSPLIFGGEDTEAFF,TGCGCCAGCAGTGATAGCCCGCTGATTTTCGGAGGGGAGGACACTGAAGCTTTCTTT
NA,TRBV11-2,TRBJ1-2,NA,CASSLNSGDYGYTF,TGTGCCAGCAGCCTCAACTCGGGGGACTATGGCTACACCTTC
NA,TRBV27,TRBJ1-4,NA,CASSFLPNEKLFF,TGTGCCAGCAGTTTCCTCCCTAATGAAAAACTGTTTTTT
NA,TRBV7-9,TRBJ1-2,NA,CASSLGERGPSF,TGTGCCAGCAGCTTAGGTGAACGAGGACCCTCCTTC
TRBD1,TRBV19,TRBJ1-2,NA,CASTPTGARHGYTF,TGTGCCAGTACCCCGACAGGGGCAAGGCATGGCTACACCTTC
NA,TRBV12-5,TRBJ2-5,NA,CASGFLVEYQETQYF,TGTGCTAGTGGTTTCCTGGTGGAGTACCAAGAGACCCAGTACTTC
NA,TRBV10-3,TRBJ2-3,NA,CAIGPGGTQYF,TGTGCCATCGGGCCTGGGGGAACGCAGTATTTT
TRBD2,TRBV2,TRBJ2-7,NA,CASSGWETSGPYEQYF,TGTGCCAGCAGTGGATGGGAGACTAGCGGACCCTACGAGCAGTACTTC
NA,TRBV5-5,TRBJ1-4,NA,CASSFLDRANEKLFF,TGTGCCAGCAGCTTCCTGGACAGAGCTAATGAAAAACTGTTTTTT
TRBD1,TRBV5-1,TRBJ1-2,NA,CASSGGPDGYTF,TGCGCCAGCTCAGGGGGTCCTGATGGCTACACCTTC
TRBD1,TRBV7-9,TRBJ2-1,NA,CASSQGTGQRYNEQFF,TGTGCCAGCAGCCAAGGGACAGGGCAACGTTACAATGAGCAGTTCTTC
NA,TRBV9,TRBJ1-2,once,CASSVGEGSYGYTF,TGTGCCAGCAGCGTAGGGGAGGGTTCATATGGCTACACCTTC
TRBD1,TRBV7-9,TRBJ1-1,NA,CASSHMGTGYRNTEAFF,TGTGCCAGCAGCCACATGGGGACAGGGTATAGGAACACTGAAGCTTTCTTT
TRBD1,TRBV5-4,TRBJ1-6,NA,CASRVPGQGKDSPLHF,TGTGCCAGCCGGGTACCGGGACAGGGTAAGGATTCACCCCTCCACTTT
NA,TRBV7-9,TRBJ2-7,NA,CASSDLYEQYF,TGTGCCAGCAGCGACCTCTACGAGCAGTACTTC
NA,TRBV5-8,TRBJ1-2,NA,CASSSVVVSNYGYTF,TGTGCCAGCAGCTCGGTCGTGGTCTCTAACTATGGCTACACCTTC